Following are 30 T cell receptor beta chains from one sample sequenced in a study of regulatory T cells in long-lasting Graves disease (dated by TCRdb to the early 2020s). The method behind the library was multiplex PCR. The sequencing machine was an Illumina HiSeq 4000. iRepertoire HTBI primers and Arm-PCR amplification of CDR3 regions were used to construct TCR beta libraries. TCRdb trimmed public reads at Q25 via fastp, called clones via MiXCR and kept in-frame beta chains. Duplicate CDR3 protein sequences are folded into a single record with the most common DNA and genes. In all, the sample holds a few hundred thousand distinct CDR3 sequences, and about 15% of those were seen once. The leading ten clones occupy about 8.3% of the sample. Taken with the paper, the label for time point translates to: newly diagnosed GD, antithyroid drugs for less than 3 months. For both TCR sequencing and RNA sequencing, RNA was extracted from PBMCs in TRIzol.

Separately, the same data were catalogued under a study of T cells in Graves' hyperthyroidism and ophthalmopathy.

Sequencing used peripheral blood mononuclear cells (PBMCs), obtained at new diagnosis, from a patient treated with antithyroid drugs. The origin of the receptors is a woman aged 40 to 50 with Graves disease. Donor details come from another sample of the same person, matched by shared clones.

Many counts were recorded for this clonotype. The V gene is TRBV9, the J gene TRBJ2-3, with D perhaps TRBD2 (7 bases). Germline-derived CDR1 and CDR2 are SGDLS and YYNGEE. Trimming took off 0 bases at V and 4 bases at J, with 15 bases between the two ends. This CDR3 region has 16 residues. The CDR3 nucleotides read TGTGCCAGCAGCGTAGCCCCTTCGGGGGGCGCAGATACGCAGTATTTT. Encoded protein: CASSVAPSGGADTQYF. Variable domain in full (rest from reference TRBV9 and TRBJ2-3): DSGVTQTPKHLITATGQRVTLRCSPRSGDLSVYWYQQSLDQGLQFLIQYYNGEERAKGNILERFSAQQFPDLHSELNLSSLELGDSALYFCASSVAPSGGADTQYFGPGTRLTVL.

This clonotype was recorded many times. The rearrangement links TRBV12-3 or TRBV12-4 to TRBJ1-1; D is perhaps TRBD1 (5 bases). Trimming left V 6 bases short and J 0 bases short, with 11 bases between. The CDR3 runs to 14 residues. CDR3 sequence: CASRPGRMNTEAFF. The CDR3 nucleotides are TGTGCCAGCAGACCGGGACGGATGAACACTGAAGCTTTCTTT.

This clonotype was seen only a few times. The junction shows a germline mismatch at one end, possibly a read error. CDR3 coding DNA: TGTGCCAGCAGTTACTCAATGAGGACAGGGGGCTTTTCACCCCTCCACTTT. This sequence encodes CASSYSMRTGGFSPLHF. The J gene is TRBJ1-6, the V gene TRBV6-4, with TRBD1 matching over 11 bases. CDR3 length: 17 residues. Germline V gene data show CDR1 as MRHNA and CDR2 as SNTAGT.

In regard to this clonotype: This CDR3 fails to terminate in the conserved phenylalanine or tryptophan, so it likely reflects a read error. The limits of the CDR3 on the DNA are not certain, so only TCRdb's listed CDR3 is given. The chain uses TRBV16 and TRBJ1-5; the table's D call TRBD1 went unverified against the DNA. The CDR3 is 13 residues long, ends included. Germline assignment: CDR1 KGHSY and CDR2 FQNENV. The CDR3 is CASSQSAGGLTPL.

This clonotype came up many times. The J gene is TRBJ2-3, the V gene TRBV7-8; no firm D call. This CDR3 has 16 amino acids. Germline CDR1 reads SGHVS; CDR2 reads FQNEAQ. The V end was cut by 5 bases, the J end by 0 bases, with 15 bases between. For the CDR3, the DNA is TGTGCCAGCAGCCATTTTAAGATTACTAGCACAGATACGCAGTATTTT. As protein: CASSHFKITSTDTQYF.

The CDR3 here is CASSQEGYTDTQYF. In DNA, the CDR3 is TGCGCCAGCAGCCAAGAGGGGTACACAGATACGCAGTATTTT. The V and J genes are TRBV4-1 and TRBJ2-3; no firm D call. The CDR3 runs 14 residues. Trimming removed 0 bases at V and 2 bases at J, with 6 bases between. Germline V CDR1 and CDR2: MGHRA, YSYEKL.

V and J are TRBV4-2 and TRBJ2-3, with a weak D call TRBD2 (5 bases). The ends were cut back, 0 bases at V and 2 bases at J, with 9 bases in the middle. Germline V gene data show CDR1 as LGHNA and CDR2 as YNFKEQ. The CDR3 extends over 15 amino acids. The CDR3 DNA reads as TGTGCCAGCAGCCAAGATCGACTATTCACAGATACGCAGTATTTT. It is translated as CASSQDRLFTDTQYF.

This clonotype came up many times. The chain is built from TRBV28 and TRBJ2-7; D possibly uses TRBD1 or TRBD2 (5 bases each). Between the trimmed V and J ends, which lost 0 bases and 3 bases, there was a span of 9 bases. The CDR3 is 14 amino acids. The germline V gene has CDR1 MDHEN and CDR2 SYDVKM. The CDR3 DNA sequence: TGTGCCAGCAGTTTATGGAGTGGGGGCTACGAGCAGTACTTC. It translates to CASSLWSGGYEQYF.

At least ten counts were recorded for this clonotype. The junction departs from germline at one end; a sequencing error may be responsible. CDR3 protein: CASSLAGYSNQPQHF. In nucleotides, the CDR3 is TGTGCCAGCAGCTTAGCGGGCTATAGCAATCAGCCCCAGCATTTT. The J gene is TRBJ1-5, the V gene TRBV12-3 or TRBV12-4; D is unresolved. The CDR3 runs 15 residues.

The sample holds many counts of this clonotype. The J gene is TRBJ2-7, the V gene TRBV19, with TRBD2 matching 8 bases. Trimming removed 7 bases from V and 6 bases from J; junction bases left unmatched: 20. Germline V gene lookup returns CDR1 LNHDA and CDR2 SQIVND (reference sequence). CDR3 length: 17 amino acids. The CDR3 sequence is CASNGGGLAGSLVEQYF. Written as DNA, the CDR3 is TGTGCCAGTAACGGAGGGGGGCTAGCGGGCTCCTTGGTCGAGCAGTACTTC.

This clonotype has more than one count but fewer than ten. The chain couples TRBV7-9 to TRBJ2-5; tentatively, D is TRBD1 (5 bases). From germline, CDR1 is SEHNR and CDR2 FQNEAQ (reference sequence). Trimming removed 0 bases from V and 3 bases from J, with 8 bases in between. CDR3 length: 14 amino acids. The CDR3 nucleotides are TGTGCCAGCAGCTTAGCGGACAACAAAGAGACCCAGTACTTC. Translating gives CASSLADNKETQYF.

The chain couples TRBV7-8 to TRBJ2-1, with 10 bases aligning to TRBD1. CDR1 SGHVS and CDR2 FQNEAQ come from the germline V gene. The CDR3 covers 16 residues. V lost 3 bases and J lost 8; bases outside the gene matches: 10. DNA for the CDR3: TGTGCCAGCAGCTTTACCGGGACAGGGGTTTCGGATGAGCAGTTCTTC. The encoded protein is CASSFTGTGVSDEQFF.

This clonotype has at least ten counts. The CDR3 sequence is CATSDPGRAYGYTF. Here the CDR3 DNA reads TGTGCCACCAGTGACCCTGGACGCGCCTATGGCTACACCTTC. The J gene is TRBJ1-2, the V gene TRBV24-1; D unclear. Trimming removed 4 bases at V and 4 bases at J, with 12 bases between. Germline V gene data show CDR1 as KGHDR and CDR2 as SFDVKD. The CDR3 covers 14 residues.

This clonotype was counted at least ten times. This chain connects TRBV7-2 to TRBJ2-1; tentative D call: TRBD2 (5 bases). The CDR3 is 12 residues long. The V gene's germline CDR1 is SGHTA and CDR2 FQGNSA. Between the trimmed V and J ends, which lost 5 bases and 10 bases, there was a span of 12 bases. The DNA for the CDR3 is TGTGCCAGCAGCCCGAGGCGAGGGGAGCAGTTCTTC. This translates into CASSPRRGEQFF.

This clonotype showed up many times. This sequence joins TRBV4-1 and TRBJ2-7; D call uncertain. The CDR3 length is 11 residues. Germline V gene sequence: CDR1 MGHRA, CDR2 YSYEKL. Here the CDR3 reads CTKVNSYEQYF. CDR3 bases: TGCACCAAAGTGAACAGCTACGAGCAGTACTTC.

Many counts were recorded for this clonotype. The V call is TRBV5-1, the J call TRBJ2-7, with D uncertain. V lost 0 bases and J 2 bases, leaving 9 bases between the germline ends. The CDR3 length is 14 residues. From germline, CDR1 is SGHRS and CDR2 YFSETQ. CDR3 region: CASSLDSGAYEQYF. The CDR3 DNA is TGCGCCAGCAGCTTGGATTCCGGCGCCTACGAGCAGTACTTC.

As regards this clonotype: A much larger clone differs from this one at a single base, so this may be a read error. This rearrangement joins TRBV27 to TRBJ1-1, with D uncertain. Per the germline V gene, CDR1 is MNHEY and CDR2 is SMNVEV (reference sequence). The CDR3 totals 14 residues. This CDR3 is CVSSLNSRGTEAFF. The CDR3 DNA reads as TGTGTCAGCAGTTTAAACAGCAGAGGCACTGAAGCTTTCTTT.

This clonotype was seen only a few times. The chain uses TRBV6-1 and TRBJ2-2; 10 bases are a match to TRBD2. Per germline, CDR1 MNHNS and CDR2 SASEGT. Germline trimming cut 5 bases from V and 6 bases from J; bases unmatched to any gene: 6. The CDR3 sequence is 15 residues long. CDR3 region: CASSKLAGSAGELFF. DNA of the CDR3: TGTGCCAGCAGTAAACTAGCGGGGAGTGCCGGGGAGCTGTTTTTT.

The DNA of the CDR3 is TGCAGCGTTTCACGAGGCCCGGGTCAGCCCCAGCATTTT. Translated, it gives CSVSRGPGQPQHF. The genes are TRBV29-1 and TRBJ1-5; D is ambiguous. The CDR3 is 13 residues long. Trimming stripped 5 bases from V and 6 bases from J, with 14 bases between. The germline gives CDR1 SQVTM, CDR2 ANQGSEA.

This clonotype was found a few times. The chain carries TRBV15 and TRBJ1-2; D might be TRBD1 (6 bases). Trimming took 1 base from V and 7 from J, leaving 10 bases between them. The CDR3 runs to 13 residues. Germline-derived CDR1 and CDR2 are LNHNV and YYDKDF (reference sequence). The CDR3, as DNA: TGTGCCACCAGCAGAGGTACAGGGCTTGGCTACACCTTC. Protein sequence: CATSRGTGLGYTF.

This clonotype was recorded at least ten times. This chain uses TRBV11-3 with TRBJ1-1; D call uncertain. Trimming cost V 8 bases and J 0 bases, with 13 bases left between them. This CDR3 is built from 14 residues. The germline V gene has CDR1 SGHNT and CDR2 YENEEA. DNA for the CDR3: TGTGCCAGCGCCCCAGAACCTTTGAACACTGAAGCTTTCTTT. This codes for CASAPEPLNTEAFF.

This clonotype has a handful of counts. The chain employs TRBV24-1 and TRBJ2-3, with 9 bases aligning to TRBD1. Germline V gives CDR1 KGHDR, CDR2 SFDVKD. This CDR3 has 16 residues. The V and J ends lost 4 bases and 5 bases, in that order; junction bases with no gene match: 9. CDR3 in DNA: TGTGCCACCAGTGACCGGGACAGGGTTGCGGGAGATACGCAGTATTTT. As protein: CATSDRDRVAGDTQYF.

This clonotype came up a few times. The V call is TRBV20-1, the J call TRBJ2-1; weak D call: TRBD2 (6 bases). The V gene lost 3 bases and the J gene lost 4 bases, with 19 bases spanning the gap. There are 16 residues in the CDR3. The germline V gene has CDR1 DFQATT and CDR2 SNEGSKA (reference sequence). The DNA for the CDR3 is TGCAGTGCTAGTCAAGCCGGAGGGCGGGCTTACAATGAGCAGTTCTTC. Translated, it gives CSASQAGGRAYNEQFF.

The chain combines TRBV19 with TRBJ2-1; TRBD2 matches at 7 bases. The CDR3 is 16 residues long. Germline values: CDR1 LNHDA, CDR2 SQIVND (reference sequence). After removal of 4 bases from V and 3 bases from J, the junction contained 9 bases not matched to a gene. DNA for the CDR3: TGTGCCAGTAGTAACCCGTGGGGGACTAACTACAATGAGCAGTTCTTC. Amino acid sequence: CASSNPWGTNYNEQFF. Complete variable domain (other parts from reference TRBV19 and TRBJ2-1): DGGITQSPKYLFRKEGQNVTLSCEQNLNHDAMYWYRQDPGQGLRLIYYSQIVNDFQKGDIAEGYSVSREKKESFPLTVTSAQKNPTAFYLCASSNPWGTNYNEQFFGPGTRLTVL.

The chain combines TRBV24-1 with TRBJ2-3, with a weak D call TRBD2 (7 bases). CDR3 length equals 13 residues. The germline V gene has CDR1 KGHDR and CDR2 SFDVKD. Trimming stripped 8 bases from V and 5 bases from J, with 13 bases between. CDR3 loop: CATTGDYGDTQYF. As DNA, the CDR3 is TGTGCCACCACAGGGGACTATGGAGATACGCAGTATTTT.

This chain joins TRBV10-3 and TRBJ2-7; TRBD1 is a possible D gene (6 bases). This CDR3 spans 17 amino acids. Germline V lookup: CDR1 ENHRY, CDR2 SYGVKD. Trimming stripped 0 bases from V and 2 bases from J, with 17 bases between. DNA for the CDR3: TGTGCCATCAGTGAGTCGACAGGACAGATCTCAACCTACGAGCAGTACTTC. Protein: CAISESTGQISTYEQYF.

This clonotype was counted ten times or more. The rearrangement joins TRBV24-1 to TRBJ1-5; TRBD1 aligns across 10 bases. The CDR3 runs 16 residues. Germline V gives CDR1 KGHDR, CDR2 SFDVKD. J was trimmed by 5 bases and V by 3 bases; bases with no gene match: 6. The CDR3 DNA sequence: TGTGCCACCAGTGATCCGGGGACAGGGGTCGATCAGCCCCAGCATTTT. It is translated as CATSDPGTGVDQPQHF.

The rearrangement joins TRBV29-1 to TRBJ2-5; D uncertain. V was pared by 6 bases and J by 5 bases, with 16 bases between. The CDR3 is 13 residues long. The germline V gene has CDR1 SQVTM and CDR2 ANQGSEA. CDR3 region: CSVMGHPSETQYF. The CDR3 DNA is TGCAGCGTAATGGGCCATCCAAGTGAGACCCAGTACTTC.

This clonotype was found a few times. This rearrangement joins TRBV10-3 to TRBJ2-3; weak D call: TRBD2 (6 bases). In germline, CDR1 is ENHRY, CDR2 SYGVKD. This CDR3 has 17 residues. Trimming left V 3 bases short and J 2 bases short, with 18 bases between. The CDR3 DNA is TGTGCCATCAGTGACGGCCGGAGGGGTCCTTCCACAGATACGCAGTATTTT. Translating it yields CAISDGRRGPSTDTQYF.

Many counts were recorded for this clonotype. The chain couples TRBV28 to TRBJ1-1; perhaps TRBD1 as D (5 bases). Germline CDR1 reads MDHEN; CDR2 reads SYDVKM. V was cut by 2 bases and J by 12 bases, with 16 bases left in between. The CDR3 consists of 13 residues. In nucleotides, the CDR3 is TGTGCCAGCAGTTTAAGGGGCCCTCACCAGCCTTTCTTT. The encoded protein is CASSLRGPHQPFF.